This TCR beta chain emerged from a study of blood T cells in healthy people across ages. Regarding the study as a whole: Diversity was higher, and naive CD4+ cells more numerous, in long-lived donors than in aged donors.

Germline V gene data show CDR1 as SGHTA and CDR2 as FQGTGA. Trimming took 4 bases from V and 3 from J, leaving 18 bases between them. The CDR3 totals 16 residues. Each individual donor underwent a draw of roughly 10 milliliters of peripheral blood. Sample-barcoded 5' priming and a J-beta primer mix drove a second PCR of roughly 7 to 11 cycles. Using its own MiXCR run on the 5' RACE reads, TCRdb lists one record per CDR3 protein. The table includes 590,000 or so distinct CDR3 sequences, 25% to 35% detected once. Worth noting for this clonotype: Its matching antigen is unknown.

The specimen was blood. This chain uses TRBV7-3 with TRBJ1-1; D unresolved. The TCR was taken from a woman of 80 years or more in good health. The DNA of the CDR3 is TGTGCCAGCAGCTCCAAAGCGAGGGCGCCGGACACTGAAGCTTTCTTT. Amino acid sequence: CASSSKARAPDTEAFF.